This TCR beta chain was documented in a study of blood T cells in healthy people across ages. Study observations and caveats: Both higher diversity and more naive CD4+ cells marked long-lived donors when set against aged donors.

Using a J-beta primer mix together with a sample-barcoded 5' primer, a second PCR was run for about 6 to 12 cycles. One entry per CDR3 protein results from TCRdb running MiXCR on the 5' RACE reads. The sample lists about 1.7 million distinct CDR3 sequences, over 25% seen once, with about 8% in the top ten. Of note for this clonotype: As yet, its antigen is unknown.

This CDR3 is built from 14 residues. The TCR originated in a woman under 40 in good health. The sample comprised blood. V usage is TRBV21-1 and J usage is TRBJ2-7; the table names TRBD1, a call not compared with the DNA. TRBV21-1 is a listed pseudogene. CDR3 protein: CASSRGQEAYEQYF. In DNA form, the CDR3 reads TGTGCCAGCAGCAGGGGACAGGAGGCCTACGAGCAGTACTTC.